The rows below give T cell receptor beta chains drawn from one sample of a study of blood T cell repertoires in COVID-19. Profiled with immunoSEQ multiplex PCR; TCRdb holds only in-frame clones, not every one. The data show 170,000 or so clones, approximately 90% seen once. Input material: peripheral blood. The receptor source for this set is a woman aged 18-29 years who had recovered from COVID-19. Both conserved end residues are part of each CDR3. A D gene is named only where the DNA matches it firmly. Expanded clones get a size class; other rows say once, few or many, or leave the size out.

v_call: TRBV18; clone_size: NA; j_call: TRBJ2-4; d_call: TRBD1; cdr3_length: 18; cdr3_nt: TGTGCCAGCTCACCAGAGCAGGGACAGGGGGCGCCCAAAAACATTCAGTACTTC; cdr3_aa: CASSPEQGQGAPKNIQYF
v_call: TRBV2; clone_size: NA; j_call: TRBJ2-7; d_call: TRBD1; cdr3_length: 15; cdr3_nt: TGTGCCAGCAGTGAACGGGACAGGCTTGCATACGAGCAGTACTTC; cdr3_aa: CASSERDRLAYEQYF
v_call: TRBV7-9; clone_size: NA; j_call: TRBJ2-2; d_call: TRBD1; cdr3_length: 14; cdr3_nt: TGTGCCAGCAGATCACAGGGGTGGGCCGGGGAGCTGTTTTTT; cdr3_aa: CASRSQGWAGELFF
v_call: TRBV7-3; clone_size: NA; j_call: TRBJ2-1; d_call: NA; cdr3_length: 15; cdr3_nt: TGTGCCAGCAGCTTAGGCCCAGTCTCCTACAATGAGCAGTTCTTC; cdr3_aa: CASSLGPVSYNEQFF
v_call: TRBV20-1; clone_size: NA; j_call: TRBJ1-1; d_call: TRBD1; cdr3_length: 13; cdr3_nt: TGCAGTGCTAGTCCCAGGGGGTTCACTGAAGCTTTCTTT; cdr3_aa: CSASPRGFTEAFF
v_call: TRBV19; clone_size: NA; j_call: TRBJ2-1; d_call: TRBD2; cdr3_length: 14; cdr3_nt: TGTGCCAGTGCGGTGGCGGGGGGCGTCAATGAGCAGTTCTTC; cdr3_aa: CASAVAGGVNEQFF
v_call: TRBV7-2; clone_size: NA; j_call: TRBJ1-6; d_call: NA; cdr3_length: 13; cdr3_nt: TGTGCCAGCAGCTTGTACTCCAATTCACCCCTCCACTTT; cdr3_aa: CASSLYSNSPLHF
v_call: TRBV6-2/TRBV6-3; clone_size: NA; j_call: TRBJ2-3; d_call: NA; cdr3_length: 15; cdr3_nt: TGTGCCAGCAGTAACTTTAGGGGGAGGGCAGATACGCAGTATTTT; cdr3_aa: CASSNFRGRADTQYF
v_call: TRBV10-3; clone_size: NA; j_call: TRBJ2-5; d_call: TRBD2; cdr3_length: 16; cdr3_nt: TGTGCCTCCCAGGGACTAGCGGGAGGTCGTCAAGAGACCCAGTACTTC; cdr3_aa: CASQGLAGGRQETQYF
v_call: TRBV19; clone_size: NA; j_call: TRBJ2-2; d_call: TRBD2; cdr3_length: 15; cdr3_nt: TGTGCCAGTAGTCCACTAGCGGGGGTCACCGGGGAGCTGTTTTTT; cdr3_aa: CASSPLAGVTGELFF
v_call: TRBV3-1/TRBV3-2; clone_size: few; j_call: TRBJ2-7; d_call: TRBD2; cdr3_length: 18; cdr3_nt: TGTGCCAGCAGCCCCCGGCGCCTAGCGGGGGGTCGCTCCTACGAGCAGTACTTC; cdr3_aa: CASSPRRLAGGRSYEQYF
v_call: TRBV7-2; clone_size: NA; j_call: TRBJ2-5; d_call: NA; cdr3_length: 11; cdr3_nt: TGTGCCAGCAGCCTTCAAGAGACCCAGTACTTC; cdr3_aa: CASSLQETQYF
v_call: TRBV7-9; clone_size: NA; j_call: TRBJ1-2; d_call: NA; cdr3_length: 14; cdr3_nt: TGTGCCAGCAGAAAATCGGGGGAAGGTAATGGCTACACCTTC; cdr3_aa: CASRKSGEGNGYTF
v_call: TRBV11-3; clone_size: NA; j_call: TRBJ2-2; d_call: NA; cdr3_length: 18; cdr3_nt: TGTGCCAGCAGCTCCCCTCCAATTGGGCGGGAAGACACCGGGGAGCTGTTTTTT; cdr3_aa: CASSSPPIGREDTGELFF
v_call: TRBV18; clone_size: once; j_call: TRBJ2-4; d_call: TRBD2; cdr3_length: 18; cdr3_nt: TGTGCCAGCTCACCAATGGGACTAGCGGGAGGGCCTGAAAACATTCAGTACTTC; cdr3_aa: CASSPMGLAGGPENIQYF
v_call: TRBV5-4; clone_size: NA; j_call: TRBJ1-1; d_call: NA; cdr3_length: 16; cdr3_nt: TGTGCCAGCAGCTTGGACAGGGATTATCAGAACACTGAAGCTTTCTTT; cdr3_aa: CASSLDRDYQNTEAFF
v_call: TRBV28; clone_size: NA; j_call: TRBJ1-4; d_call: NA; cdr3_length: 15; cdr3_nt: TGTGCCAGCAGTTTAGTAGGGGCAACTAATGAAAAACTGTTTTTT; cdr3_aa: CASSLVGATNEKLFF
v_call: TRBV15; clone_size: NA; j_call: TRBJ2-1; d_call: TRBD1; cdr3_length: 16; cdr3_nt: TGTGCCACCAGCAGCCGCAAGGGGACAGGGGTCAATGAGCAGTTCTTC; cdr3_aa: CATSSRKGTGVNEQFF
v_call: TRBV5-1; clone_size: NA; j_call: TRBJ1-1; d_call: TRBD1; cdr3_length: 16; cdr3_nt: TGCGCCAGCTGCCCCGGGACAGGGGGCAGGGGCACTGAAGCTTTCTTT; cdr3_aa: CASCPGTGGRGTEAFF
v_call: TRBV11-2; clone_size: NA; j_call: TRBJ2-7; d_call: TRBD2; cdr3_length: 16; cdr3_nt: TGTGCCAGCAGCTTAGAACTAGCGCAAACCTCCTACGAGCAGTACTTC; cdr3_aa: CASSLELAQTSYEQYF
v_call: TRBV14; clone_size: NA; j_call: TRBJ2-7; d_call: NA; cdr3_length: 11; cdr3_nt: TGTGCCAGCAGCCTTAACAGGGTGCAGTACTTC; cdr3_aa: CASSLNRVQYF
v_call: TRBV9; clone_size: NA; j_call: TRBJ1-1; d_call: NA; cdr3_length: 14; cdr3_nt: TGTGCCAGCAGCCCCAACTATGACAGGACTGAAGCTTTCTTT; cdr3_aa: CASSPNYDRTEAFF
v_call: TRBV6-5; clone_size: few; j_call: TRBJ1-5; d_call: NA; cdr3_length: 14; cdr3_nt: TGTGCCAGCAGTATGGACGGAGGAAGGTTGCCCCAGCATTTT; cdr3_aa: CASSMDGGRLPQHF